The 20 T cell receptor beta chains listed next were all sequenced from one sample in a study of T cells after yellow fever vaccination. TCRdb re-called the 5' RACE reads with MiXCR, one entry per CDR3 protein. The data contain about 360,000 distinct CDR3 sequences, approximately 5.7% of them seen just once; the ten biggest clones take up roughly 15%. Here the sequenced sample was PBMCs, taken 5 days after the yellow fever booster vaccination. The receptors were sampled from a man aged 25 to 40 who received the YFV17D yellow fever vaccine.

The chain joins TRBV6-5 to TRBJ1-6, with D possibly matching TRBD1 (5 bases). The CDR3 is 12 amino acids. Trimming took off 4 bases at V and 10 bases at J, with 8 bases between the two ends. Germline V lookup: CDR1 MNHEY, CDR2 SVGAGI. The CDR3: CASSSWDSPLHF. The CDR3 DNA reads as TGTGCCAGCAGTTCTTGGGACTCACCCCTCCACTTT.

The table lists this clonotype with many counts. The gene calls are TRBV5-8 and TRBJ2-5; TRBD2 might be the D (6 bases). V was clipped by 1 base and J by 5 bases, with 12 bases between them. The CDR3 is made up of 14 amino acids. Per the germline V gene, CDR1 is SGHTS and CDR2 is YDEGEE. CDR3 DNA: TGTGCCAGCAGCTTGAGGAGGGAGCGGGAGACCCAGTACTTC. Amino acid sequence: CASSLRRERETQYF.

This clonotype has at least ten counts. The chain recombines TRBV15 with TRBJ2-1; no clear D gene. CDR1 is LNHNV, CDR2 YYDKDF, per germline (reference sequence). This CDR3 is built from 14 residues. The ends were cut back, 9 bases at V and 0 bases at J, with 12 bases in the middle. The CDR3 sequence is CATEASLSYNEQFF. CDR3 DNA sequence: TGTGCCACGGAAGCGTCCCTCTCCTACAATGAGCAGTTCTTC.

This clonotype was seen only a few times. The chain joins TRBV12-3 or TRBV12-4 to TRBJ1-1; possibly TRBD1 for D (6 bases). V was trimmed by 6 bases and J by 3 bases, leaving 14 bases between them. The length of the CDR3 is 14 residues. The CDR3 sequence is CASRPTGEYTEAFF. CDR3 nucleotides: TGTGCCAGCAGACCGACAGGTGAATACACTGAAGCTTTCTTT.

At least ten counts were recorded for this clonotype. The chain combines TRBV6-1 with TRBJ1-1, with unresolved D. The CDR3 has 17 amino acids. Germline lookup yields CDR1 MNHNS and CDR2 SASEGT. V was cut by 0 bases and J by 4 bases, with 18 bases left in between. The DNA of the CDR3 is TGTGCCAGCAGTGAAGCAGTGACTGGGGAGGGTCCCACTGAAGCTTTCTTT. It encodes CASSEAVTGEGPTEAFF.

This clonotype was counted a few times. The chain recombines TRBV7-2 with TRBJ2-2; D unclear. V was trimmed by 4 bases and J by 5 bases, leaving 17 bases between them. CDR1 SGHTA and CDR2 FQGNSA come from the germline V gene. The CDR3 has 16 residues. The CDR3 DNA is TGTGCCAGCAGCTCGCCCGGTGTTAGTGCAACCGGGGAGCTGTTTTTT. Translating it yields CASSSPGVSATGELFF.

This clonotype showed up many times. J is TRBJ2-3 and V is TRBV10-1, with D perhaps matching TRBD2 (6 bases). Trimming stripped 8 bases from V and 4 bases from J, with 13 bases between. This CDR3 is built from 13 residues. The germline CDR1 and CDR2 sequences are WNHNN and SYGVQD (reference sequence). CDR3 nucleotide sequence: TGCGCCAGCCGCTCTAGCGCTGCAGATACGCAGTATTTT. It encodes CASRSSAADTQYF.

The V call is TRBV20-1, the J call TRBJ2-2, with D perhaps TRBD1 or TRBD2 (5 bases each). The CDR3 contains 15 residues. Looked up from germline, CDR1 is DFQATT and CDR2 is SNEGSKA (reference sequence). V was clipped by 3 bases and J by 0 bases, with 11 bases between them. The CDR3, as DNA: TGCAGTGCTAGGAGGGGTTCCGCGAACACCGGGGAGCTGTTTTTT. It yields the protein CSARRGSANTGELFF.

This clonotype has at least ten counts. The chain combines TRBV12-3 or TRBV12-4 with TRBJ2-7, with D possibly TRBD2 on 6 matching bases. V lost 3 bases and J 2 bases, leaving 11 bases between the germline ends. The CDR3 is made up of 14 amino acids. The CDR3 sequence: CASSLIGSPYEQYF. In DNA, the CDR3 is TGTGCCAGCAGTTTGATCGGGAGCCCCTACGAGCAGTACTTC.

This clonotype showed up many times. The V gene is TRBV5-1, the J gene TRBJ2-2; possibly TRBD2 for D (5 bases). Trimming took off 0 bases at V and 4 bases at J, with 7 bases between the two ends. CDR3 size: 14 residues. Germline CDR1 is SGHRS and CDR2 is YFSETQ. The CDR3 loop is CASSLEAATGELFF. As DNA, the CDR3 is TGCGCCAGCAGCTTGGAAGCGGCCACCGGGGAGCTGTTTTTT.

The chain has TRBV5-4 and TRBJ2-1; D could derive from TRBD1 or TRBD2 (5 bases each). Deletions cut 4 bases from V and 5 bases from J, with 13 bases between. Germline V gene sequence: CDR1 SGHNT, CDR2 YYREEE (reference sequence). The CDR3 covers 14 residues. CDR3 in DNA: TGTGCCAGCAGCCTCACCGGGACGAACAATGAGCAGTTCTTC. It encodes CASSLTGTNNEQFF.

This clonotype was observed many times. V is TRBV20-1 and J is TRBJ2-7; D remains ambiguous. The CDR3 has 15 amino acids. CDR1 is DFQATT and CDR2 is SNEGSKA in the germline V gene (reference sequence). V lost 1 base and J lost 6, with 19 bases in between. The CDR3 bases are TGCAGTGCTAGAGTTGAAAGGACCGCCTCTCCCGAGCAGTACTTC. Its translation: CSARVERTASPEQYF.

This clonotype was seen ten or more times. This chain links TRBV27 with TRBJ2-3; D is ambiguous. Germline values: CDR1 MNHEY, CDR2 SMNVEV (reference sequence). The CDR3 spans 13 residues. The ends were cut back, 6 bases at V and 2 bases at J, with 9 bases in the middle. DNA for the CDR3: TGTGCCAGCAGGATCTCCTTCACAGATACGCAGTATTTT. Translating gives CASRISFTDTQYF.

This clonotype occurred a few times. V usage is TRBV5-6 and J usage is TRBJ1-5; D unresolved. Trimming shortened V by 5 bases and J by 5 bases, and 11 bases separated the two germline ends. The CDR3 contains 13 residues. CDR1 is SGHDT and CDR2 is YYEEEE in the germline V gene. CDR3 protein: CASSLKTDQPQHF. CDR3 DNA: TGTGCCAGCAGTTTGAAAACAGATCAGCCCCAGCATTTT.

This clonotype was recorded many times. The DNA for the CDR3 is TGTGCCAGCATCGATGGGGCAGGGGGGCCAGGCGAGCAGTACTTC. Its translation: CASIDGAGGPGEQYF. This chain uses TRBV9 with TRBJ2-7; D might be TRBD1 (7 bases). CDR3 length: 15 amino acids. CDR1 is SGDLS, CDR2 YYNGEE, per germline. Trimming took 6 bases from V and 6 from J, leaving 22 bases between them.

This clonotype was recorded a few times. This chain uses TRBV15 with TRBJ2-3; perhaps TRBD1 as D (6 bases). The germline V gene encodes CDR1 LNHNV and CDR2 YYDKDF (reference sequence). Trimming left V 6 bases short and J 4 bases short, with 17 bases between. The CDR3 sequence is 15 residues long. CDR3 sequence reads: CATRGALGLADTQYF. As DNA, the CDR3 is TGTGCCACCAGGGGGGCATTAGGGCTAGCAGATACGCAGTATTTT.

This clonotype was seen only a few times. V usage is TRBV7-8 and J usage is TRBJ2-1; 11 nucleotides match TRBD2. Germline V gene sequence: CDR1 SGHVS, CDR2 FQNEAQ. V trimming: 5 bases; J trimming: 4 bases; junction bases outside the gene matches: 10. The CDR3 runs to 17 residues. CDR3 loop: CASSPALTSGSYNEQFF. The CDR3 region has the DNA TGTGCCAGCAGCCCAGCCCTTACTAGCGGGAGTTACAATGAGCAGTTCTTC.

This clonotype was found many times. The chain recombines TRBV15 with TRBJ2-4, with TRBD1 as a possible D gene (5 bases). Trimming stripped 0 bases from V and 2 bases from J, with 17 bases between. The V gene's germline CDR1 is LNHNV and CDR2 YYDKDF (reference sequence). This CDR3 region has 18 residues. DNA of the CDR3: TGTGCCACCAGCAGAGAGGTTGTTGGGGCTGCAACCAAAAACATTCAGTACTTC. Amino acid sequence: CATSREVVGAATKNIQYF.

At least ten counts were recorded for this clonotype. The chain has TRBV7-9 and TRBJ2-5; D is uncertain. Germline values: CDR1 SEHNR, CDR2 FQNEAQ (reference sequence). The CDR3 sequence is 15 residues long. Trimming pared 1 base from V and 0 bases from J, leaving 9 bases between. CDR3 sequence (DNA): TGTGCCAGCAGCTTAGACAGCCTGTACCAAGAGACCCAGTACTTC. This codes for CASSLDSLYQETQYF.

The chain is built from TRBV11-2 and TRBJ1-1; the D is unclear. The germline V gene encodes CDR1 SGHAT and CDR2 FQNNGV. The CDR3 runs 12 residues. Trimming cost V 6 bases and J 4 bases, with 9 bases left between them. This CDR3 reads CASRNGLTEAFF. The CDR3 region has the DNA TGTGCCAGCAGAAACGGGCTCACTGAAGCTTTCTTT.